The 25 T cell receptor beta chains below were found in one sample sequenced in a study of cytomegalovirus exposure and HLA in healthy donors (dated by TCRdb to about 2017). The library was obtained by the immunoSEQ multiplex PCR assay. The multiplex PCR relied on a mix of 60 forward primers for TCR Vbeta segments and 13 reverse primers for TCR Jbeta segments. Not all clones reach the TCRdb copy of this immuneACCESS table, which keeps in-frame sequences only. Checked studies attribute under half of the gap to unresolved V genes and leave the rest unexplained. The sample includes over 85,000 clones, with approximately 78% observed a single time. The ten largest make up around 1.3% of the sample. The sample taken for sequencing was PBMCs. The receptors shown here come from a woman in her 30s in good health and CMV-seronegative.

The chain combines TRBV15 with TRBJ2-1; weak D call: TRBD2 (6 bases). Germline-derived CDR1 and CDR2 are LNHNV and YYDKDF (reference sequence). With 4 bases removed from V and 0 bases from J, the gap between germline ends came to 13 bases. The CDR3 extends over 16 amino acids. CDR3 nucleotide sequence: TGTGCCACCAGCACCACCACGGGGGACTCCTACAATGAGCAGTTCTTC. Protein: CATSTTTGDSYNEQFF. The complete variable domain, with remaining parts taken from reference TRBV15 and TRBJ2-1, reads DAMVIQNPRYQVTQFGKPVTLSCSQTLNHNVMYWYQQKSSQAPKLLFHYYDKDFNNEADTPDNFQSRRPNTSFCFLDIRSPGLGDTAMYLCATSTTTGDSYNEQFFGPGTRLTVL.

A few counts support this clone. The CDR3 nucleotides are TGTGCCAGCAGCCTGGGACTAGCGGGACTACAAGAGACCCAGTACTTC. Translated, it gives CASSLGLAGLQETQYF. The genes are TRBV5-8 and TRBJ2-5, with TRBD2 identical over 13 bases. The ends lost 4 bases at V and 2 bases at J; junction bases unmatched: 5. The CDR3 runs 16 residues. Germline CDR1 reads SGHTS; CDR2 reads YDEGEE. Based on the CDR3 plus reference TRBV5-8 and TRBJ2-5, the full variable domain is EAGVTQSPTHLIKTRGQQATLRCSPISGHTSVYWYQQALGLGLQFLLWYDEGEERNRGNFPPRFSGRQFPNYSSELNVNALELEDSALYLCASSLGLAGLQETQYFGPGTRLLVL.

This clone was counted a single time. The chain recombines TRBV6-6 with TRBJ1-4; TRBD1 agrees at 7 bases. The CDR3 loop spans 15 amino acids. Unmatched junction bases numbered 10, after V lost 4 bases and J lost 8 bases. Per the germline V gene, CDR1 is MNHNY and CDR2 is SVGAGI (reference sequence). CDR3: CASSSPGGPAEKLFF. CDR3 sequence (DNA): TGTGCCAGCAGTTCCCCAGGGGGGCCGGCCGAAAAACTGTTTTTT.

This clone was seen only once. The V gene is TRBV7-9, the J gene TRBJ1-1; a possible D gene is TRBD1 (6 bases). This CDR3 is 15 amino acids long. The germline V gene encodes CDR1 SEHNR and CDR2 FQNEAQ (reference sequence). Trimming took 5 bases from V and 0 from J, leaving 13 bases between them. CDR3 DNA: TGTGCCAGCAGCCGCGGGGGGGGGCTGAACACTGAAGCTTTCTTT. Its protein is CASSRGGGLNTEAFF. The variable domain in full, completed from reference TRBV7-9 and TRBJ1-1, reads DTGVSQNPRHKITKRGQNVTFRCDPISEHNRLYWYRQTLGQGPEFLTYFQNEAQLEKSRLLSDRFSAERPKGSFSTLEIQRTEQGDSAMYLCASSRGGGLNTEAFFGQGTRLTVV.

The V call is TRBV9, the J call TRBJ1-2, with 10 bases that match TRBD1. The J segment lost 7 bases and the V segment lost 4 bases, leaving 13 bases of the junction unmatched. The germline gives CDR1 SGDLS, CDR2 YYNGEE. The CDR3 has 16 residues. The CDR3 DNA follows: TGTGCCAGCAGCCCAGACGGGACGGACAGGGGGTCTGGCTACACCTTC. It yields the protein CASSPDGTDRGSGYTF. Combining the CDR3 with reference TRBV9 and TRBJ1-2 gives the whole variable domain DSGVTQTPKHLITATGQRVTLRCSPRSGDLSVYWYQQSLDQGLQFLIQYYNGEERAKGNILERFSAQQFPDLHSELNLSSLELGDSALYFCASSPDGTDRGSGYTFGSGTRLTVV.

The sample holds one count of this clone. V and J are TRBV7-9 and TRBJ1-2, with 8 positions matching TRBD1. With 4 bases clipped from V and 4 bases from J, the junction kept 2 bases outside the gene matches. The CDR3 length is 13 residues. Per germline, CDR1 SEHNR and CDR2 FQNEAQ (reference sequence). The CDR3 protein is CASSSDRGYGYTF. The CDR3 DNA sequence: TGTGCCAGCAGCTCAGACAGGGGCTATGGCTACACCTTC.

This clone has more than one count but fewer than ten. The chain has TRBV9 and TRBJ2-5, with 13 bases fitting TRBD2. J lost 2 bases, V lost 0 bases, and 1 base had no gene match. In germline, CDR1 is SGDLS, CDR2 YYNGEE. The CDR3 consists of 16 residues. CDR3 loop: CASSVGLAGGQETQYF. In DNA form, the CDR3 reads TGTGCCAGCAGCGTAGGACTAGCGGGAGGACAAGAGACCCAGTACTTC.

The chain joins TRBV29-1 to TRBJ1-1; TRBD1 matches at 8 bases. Germline V gives CDR1 SQVTM, CDR2 ANQGSEA. Losses at the gene ends were 6 bases for V and 4 bases for J; bases not matched to a gene: 10. The CDR3 loop spans 14 amino acids. This CDR3 reads CSVSPGGSGTEAFF. In nucleotides, the CDR3 is TGCAGCGTGTCCCCAGGGGGCTCGGGCACTGAAGCTTTCTTT.

This chain joins TRBV2 and TRBJ2-3; D perhaps matches TRBD2 (6 bases). Looked up from germline, CDR1 is SNHLY and CDR2 is FYNNEI. CDR3 size: 15 residues. V lost 8 bases and J 0 bases, leaving 15 bases between the germline ends. The CDR3 DNA reads as TGTGCCAGCGGGCCGGGGACTGCCAGCACAGATACGCAGTATTTT. It codes for CASGPGTASTDTQYF.

V usage is TRBV7-2 and J usage is TRBJ1-2, with D hard to call. V dropped 7 bases and J dropped 8 bases, with 14 bases sitting between them. This CDR3 has 12 residues. CDR1 and CDR2 from the germline V gene are SGHTA and FQGNSA. The CDR3, as DNA: TGTGCCAGCACCCCGACTCCGGGGGGCTACACCTTC. This translates into CASTPTPGGYTF.

This clone came up a few times. The chain uses TRBV13 and TRBJ2-7, with 8 bases lining up with TRBD1. CDR3 length: 14 amino acids. Germline loops: CDR1 PRHDT, CDR2 FYEKMQ (reference sequence). The junction had 7 bases not matched to a gene; V was cut back by 5 bases and J by 4 bases. The CDR3 reads CASSHGQGIYEQYF. The CDR3 coding sequence is TGTGCCAGCAGCCACGGACAGGGTATATACGAGCAGTACTTC.

Here the CDR3 reads CASRRTGGKAGELFF. The CDR3, as DNA: TGCGCCAGCAGGCGGACAGGGGGCAAGGCCGGGGAGCTGTTTTTT. This chain uses TRBV4-3 with TRBJ2-2; 11 bases are shared with TRBD1. In germline, CDR1 is LGHNA, CDR2 YSLEER. The CDR3 has 15 amino acids. Trimming cost V 6 bases and J 6 bases; bases outside gene matches: 6.

This sequence joins TRBV27 and TRBJ2-7; 7 bases are shared with TRBD2. Germline-derived CDR1 and CDR2 are MNHEY and SMNVEV (reference sequence). With 2 bases clipped from V and 6 bases from J, the junction kept 7 bases outside the gene matches. CDR3 size: 14 residues. CDR3 nucleotide sequence: TGTGCCAGCAGTTTAGGCGGCGGGGAGGGCGAGCAGTACTTC. Protein product: CASSLGGGEGEQYF.

A single count supports this clone. The rearrangement uses TRBV27 and TRBJ1-2; a weak D match, TRBD1 (5 bases). With 3 bases removed from V and 3 bases from J, the gap between germline ends came to 11 bases. Germline CDR1 MNHEY, CDR2 SMNVEV (reference sequence). There are 14 residues in the CDR3. The DNA of the CDR3 is TGTGCCAGCAGTTTTTCAGGGAAGCACTATGGCTACACCTTC. Translating it yields CASSFSGKHYGYTF.

V usage is TRBV5-1 and J usage is TRBJ1-1, with 9 bases fitting TRBD1. Germline V gene data show CDR1 as SGHRS and CDR2 as YFSETQ. Trimming took 3 bases from V and 11 from J; bases not matched to a gene: 11. This CDR3 has 14 amino acids. The CDR3 bases are TGCGCCAGCAGCTCAACAGGGGGCGACGGGGAGGCTTTCTTT. As protein: CASSSTGGDGEAFF. The whole variable domain, remainder taken from reference TRBV5-1 and TRBJ1-1, is KAGVTQTPRYLIKTRGQQVTLSCSPISGHRSVSWYQQTPGQGLQFLFEYFSETQRNKGNFPGRFSGRQFSNSRSEMNVSTLELGDSALYLCASSSTGGDGEAFFGQGTRLTVV.

This clone has just a few counts. The J gene is TRBJ2-1, the V gene TRBV6-1; a possible D gene is TRBD1 (6 bases). Germline V gives CDR1 MNHNS, CDR2 SASEGT. This CDR3 has 11 amino acids. V was shortened by 4 bases and J by 12 bases, with 10 bases between the two germline ends. CDR3 in DNA: TGTGCCAGCAGTGCCGGCAGGGGGCAGTTCTTC. Protein product: CASSAGRGQFF.

Here the CDR3 DNA reads TGTGCCAGCAGTGGACGGACAGGGTTCGGGTCACCCCTCCACTTT. Amino acid sequence: CASSGRTGFGSPLHF. The rearrangement uses TRBV28 and TRBJ1-6; TRBD1 matches at 8 bases. The CDR3 is made up of 15 amino acids. Germline V lookup: CDR1 MDHEN, CDR2 SYDVKM. The ends lost 5 bases at V and 10 bases at J; junction bases unmatched: 10.

CDR3 in amino acids: CASSFDREETQYF. The CDR3 region has the DNA TGTGCCAGCAGTTTTGACAGGGAAGAGACCCAGTACTTC. This sequence joins TRBV27 and TRBJ2-5; 7 nucleotides line up with TRBD1. The CDR3 contains 13 residues. J lost 3 bases, V lost 3 bases, and 1 base had no gene match. Germline CDR1 is MNHEY and CDR2 is SMNVEV (reference sequence).

V usage is TRBV6-5 and J usage is TRBJ2-7; tentatively, D is TRBD2 (6 bases). The CDR3 spans 14 residues. CDR1 and CDR2 (germline): MNHEY, SVGAGI. V was pared by 2 bases and J by 6 bases, with 14 bases between. CDR3 bases: TGTGCCAGCAGTTACGCGGGACTTCCGTCCGAGCAGTACTTC. It translates to CASSYAGLPSEQYF.

J is TRBJ1-6 and V is TRBV6-1, with D hard to call. Germline V gene lookup returns CDR1 MNHNS and CDR2 SASEGT. V was shortened by 7 bases and J by 0 bases, with 10 bases between the two germline ends. This CDR3 region has 15 residues. CDR3 region: CASMKAFSYNSPLHF. In DNA form, the CDR3 reads TGTGCCAGCATGAAAGCCTTCTCCTATAATTCACCCCTCCACTTT.

The chain joins TRBV10-2 to TRBJ1-1; D gene unclear. CDR3 length: 14 residues. V lost 7 bases, J lost 4 bases, and 16 bases lay in between. Looked up from germline, CDR1 is WSHSY and CDR2 is SAAADI. The CDR3 reads CASTNWAAPTEAFF. The CDR3 bases are TGCGCCAGCACGAACTGGGCTGCTCCCACTGAAGCTTTCTTT.

The rearrangement links TRBV7-6 to TRBJ2-1, with 10 bases that match TRBD2. Germline V CDR1 and CDR2: SGHVS, FNYEAQ. The CDR3 has 16 residues. The J segment lost 2 bases and the V segment lost 3 bases, leaving 4 bases of the junction unmatched. The CDR3 here is CASSFLAGETYNEQFF. The CDR3 DNA follows: TGTGCCAGCAGCTTCCTAGCGGGGGAAACCTACAATGAGCAGTTCTTC.

This chain uses TRBV18 with TRBJ2-3; 8 bases match TRBD2. Trimming at V came to 1 base and at J to 0 bases, leaving 0 bases not matched to a gene. CDR1 KGHSH and CDR2 LQKENI come from the germline V gene. The CDR3 consists of 15 residues. This chain's CDR3 is CASSPQRGSTDTQYF. The CDR3 nucleotides read TGTGCCAGCTCACCACAGCGGGGGAGCACAGATACGCAGTATTTT.

The J gene is TRBJ2-7, the V gene TRBV19; D is ambiguous. This CDR3 contains 13 residues. Trimming removed 3 bases from V and 4 bases from J, with 10 bases in between. The germline V gene encodes CDR1 LNHDA and CDR2 SQIVND (reference sequence). CDR3 nucleotides: TGTGCCAGTAGTATGAGCCCTTTGTACGAGCAGTACTTC. Amino acid sequence: CASSMSPLYEQYF.

As to this clone: Other DNA sequences of this sample code for an identical CDR3. This chain joins TRBV7-3 and TRBJ2-2, with 7 bases aligning to TRBD2. CDR1 SGHTA and CDR2 FQGTGA come from the germline V gene. The CDR3 loop spans 13 amino acids. V lost 5 bases and J lost 6; bases outside the gene matches: 3. The CDR3 loop is CASSRGGAGELFF. The CDR3 nucleotides are TGTGCCAGCAGCCGCGGGGGAGCCGGGGAGCTGTTTTTT.